Sequencing of this T cell receptor beta chain was carried out in a study of spatial heterogeneity in lung cancer. This clonotype was detected ten times or more. Time point meaning: sample taken at primary tumor resection. The study sequenced unsorted whole RNA from tumor, nontumor lung or frozen PBMC. CDR1 is SGHTA, CDR2 FQGNSA, per germline. Deletions cut 4 bases from V and 6 bases from J, with 10 bases between. This CDR3 has 13 amino acids. TCRdb called the 5' RACE reads again in MiXCR, with one record for every CDR3 protein. The table has some 38,000 distinct CDR3 sequences, 7.5% seen once; the top ten hold roughly 28%.

The origin of this receptor is a male donor with early-stage non-small cell lung cancer. The sample here was PBMCs, taken at surgery. V usage is TRBV7-2 and J usage is TRBJ2-1; D not certain. The CDR3 DNA follows: TGTGCCAGCAGCTCGACAACGATCAATGAGCAGTTCTTC. Residues: CASSSTTINEQFF.